The present T cell receptor beta chain was sequenced within a study of identical twins. CDR1 KGHDR and CDR2 SFDVKD come from the germline V gene. This CDR3 is built from 12 residues. Trimming took off 1 base at V and 4 bases at J, with 2 bases between the two ends. After template switching added a universal primer site, the resulting cDNA carried unique molecular identifiers. TCRdb recomputed calls from the 5' RACE reads with MiXCR, one row per CDR3 protein. The sample holds a few hundred thousand distinct CDR3 sequences, 9% to 10% seen once. A note on this clonotype: As yet, its antigen is unknown.

Broader study findings: Out-of-frame alpha sequences that twins shared showed excess low generation probability. A lower insertion count was a feature of abundant cord blood beta clonotypes, with no such feature in memory repertoires. Models predicted less out-of-frame TCR alpha sharing in monozygotic twins than was found.

In addition, the sample was reused for a study of yellow fever vaccine responses in identical twins.

The sequencing sample was made of PBMCs. The clonotype was recovered from a woman younger than 30 in good health. The genes are TRBV24-1 and TRBJ2-3; D is unclear. CDR3 coding DNA: TGTGCCACCAGTGATTTCCCAGATACGCAGTATTTT. Translation: CATSDFPDTQYF.